These 5 T cell receptor beta chains originate from one sample sequenced in a study of T cell changes during pregnancy in multiple sclerosis. Some clones are missing from TCRdb's copy, which holds only in-frame ones; the method was immunoSEQ multiplex PCR. Here the sample spans fewer than 50,000 clones, about 90% being singletons. Material: CD4+ T cells from peripheral blood mononuclear cells, obtained in the third trimester of pregnancy. These receptors came from a female donor with multiple sclerosis, enrolled in a pregnancy study.

The chain links TRBV30 to TRBJ2-4; weak D call: TRBD1 (5 bases). Trimming cost V 5 bases and J 9 bases, with 14 bases left between them. The CDR3 totals 12 residues. Germline V gives CDR1 GTSNPN, CDR2 SVGIG (reference sequence). The CDR3 spells CAWQTGSSIQYF. The CDR3 DNA reads as TGTGCCTGGCAAACAGGTTCGAGCATTCAGTACTTC.

J is TRBJ2-5 and V is TRBV5-4; no clear D. The germline CDR1 and CDR2 sequences are SGHNT and YYREEE (reference sequence). V was trimmed by 0 bases and J by 2 bases, leaving 5 bases between them. The CDR3 extends over 13 amino acids. As DNA, the CDR3 is TGTGCCAGCAGCTTGGGTATGCAAGAGACCCAGTACTTC. Translated, it gives CASSLGMQETQYF. The full variable domain, with the rest looked up from reference TRBV5-4 and TRBJ2-5, is ETGVTQSPTHLIKTRGQQVTLRCSSQSGHNTVSWYQQALGQGPQFIFQYYREEENGRGNFPPRFSGLQFPNYSSELNVNALELDDSALYLCASSLGMQETQYFGPGTRLLVL.

The genes are TRBV11-2 and TRBJ2-2, with 8 positions matching TRBD2. From germline, CDR1 is SGHAT and CDR2 FQNNGV. The CDR3 totals 15 residues. With V trimmed by 5 bases and J by 4 bases, 6 bases remained unmatched. The CDR3 nucleotides read TGTGCCAGCAGCAACAGCGGGAGAGTCACCGGGGAGCTGTTTTTT. The encoded protein is CASSNSGRVTGELFF.

V is TRBV11-1 and J is TRBJ2-1; D perhaps matches TRBD1 (6 bases). Germline assignment: CDR1 SGHAT and CDR2 FQDESV (reference sequence). Deletions cut 7 bases from V and 2 bases from J, with 12 bases between. The CDR3 is 14 amino acids. CDR3 amino acids: CASTEWTAYNEQFF. The CDR3 DNA sequence: TGTGCCAGCACAGAATGGACAGCCTACAATGAGCAGTTCTTC.

CDR3: CAWSGLAQQYF. The DNA of the CDR3 is TGTGCCTGGAGTGGGCTAGCCCAGCAGTATTTT. The chain uses TRBV30 and TRBJ2-3; possibly TRBD2 for D (5 bases). The ends were cut back, 1 base at V and 11 bases at J, with 10 bases in the middle. Looked up from germline, CDR1 is GTSNPN and CDR2 is SVGIG (reference sequence). The CDR3 is 11 residues long.